This T cell receptor (beta chain) derives from a study of blood T cell repertoires in COVID-19. Looking at the study overall: Samples of COVID-19 (acute and convalescent) were obtained from the United States, Italy and Spain. In each case, the material was cDNA or gDNA derived from T cells, B-cell-depleted T cells, or PBMCs.

This CDR3 has 14 amino acids. Trimming removed 2 bases from V and 2 bases from J, with 10 bases in between. Germline V lookup: CDR1 SGHTA, CDR2 FQGNSA. With respect to this clone: Other DNA sequences within the sample encode an identical CDR3.

Authors' analysis steps: How many nucleated cells were present was estimated from reference gene primer amplification. The table came from immunoSEQ multiplex PCR; TCRdb's copy has only in-frame clones and leaves some out. V and J calls and clone size come straight from that table; D and trimming were deduced from the DNA. The sample contains over 90,000 clones, 87% of which appear only once. The clonotype originates from a man between 45 and 60 years old in a cohort sampled during active COVID-19. The chain has TRBV7-2 and TRBJ2-7; TRBD2 is a possible D gene (6 bases). Sequenced material: peripheral blood. The CDR3 region is CASSLSGGAYEQYF. For the CDR3, the DNA is TGTGCCAGCAGCTTATCCGGGGGTGCCTACGAGCAGTACTTC.